The source of this T cell receptor (beta chain) is a study of CD8 T cells in Susac syndrome. Study in general: The sequenced Susac syndrome patients included more than five who had clinically active disease and about 8 who were in remission. Patients with Susac syndrome were therapy-naive, on corticosteroids, or on intravenous immunoglobulin alone at the time that blood was drawn.

Regarding the study as a whole: CD8+ clonal expansion in Susac was maximal in TEMRA cells and in active patients.

The study sequenced TCR beta in blood CD8+ and CD4+ T cells. Germline V gene lookup returns CDR1 LNHDA and CDR2 SQIVND (reference sequence). Between the trimmed V and J ends, which lost 4 bases and 5 bases, there was a span of 9 bases. CDR3 length: 13 residues. When the RNA was reverse transcribed, random hexamers were used with an input of 0.5 to 1 ug. TCRdb re-called the immunoSEQ multiplex PCR reads through MiXCR, storing one row per CDR3 protein. The sample consists of 100,000 to 150,000 distinct CDR3 sequences, 90% to 95% of them appearing once. A remark on this clonotype: Its target is unknown.

This chain links TRBV19 with TRBJ1-5; D is undetermined. The specimen was CD8+ T cells from PBMCs. This sequence was found in a human donor with Susac syndrome. The CDR3 sequence: CASSTEGDQPQHF. In DNA, the CDR3 is TGTGCCAGTAGTACCGAGGGTGATCAGCCCCAGCATTTT.